This T cell receptor beta chain was identified in a study of OX40 agonist ivuxolimab in advanced cancers. Assay: immunoSEQ multiplex PCR; the TCRdb copy retains only in-frame clones and omits some. The table has over 45,000 clones, over 75% seen once; the top ten hold roughly 3.2%. CDR1 and CDR2 from the germline V gene are DFQATT and SNEGSKA (reference sequence). V was pared by 2 bases and J by 6 bases, with 6 bases between. The CDR3 extends over 11 amino acids. The chain employs TRBV20-1 and TRBJ2-3; the D gene is possibly TRBD1 (6 bases). The TCR was taken from an adult with an advanced solid tumor such as melanoma, head and neck, liver or kidney cancer. Sample: CD4+ or CD8+ T cells sorted from blood, taken in a trial of the OX40 agonist ivuxolimab. The CDR3 DNA is TGCAGTGCTAGACAGGGGGATACGCAGTATTTT. Translating it yields CSARQGDTQYF.